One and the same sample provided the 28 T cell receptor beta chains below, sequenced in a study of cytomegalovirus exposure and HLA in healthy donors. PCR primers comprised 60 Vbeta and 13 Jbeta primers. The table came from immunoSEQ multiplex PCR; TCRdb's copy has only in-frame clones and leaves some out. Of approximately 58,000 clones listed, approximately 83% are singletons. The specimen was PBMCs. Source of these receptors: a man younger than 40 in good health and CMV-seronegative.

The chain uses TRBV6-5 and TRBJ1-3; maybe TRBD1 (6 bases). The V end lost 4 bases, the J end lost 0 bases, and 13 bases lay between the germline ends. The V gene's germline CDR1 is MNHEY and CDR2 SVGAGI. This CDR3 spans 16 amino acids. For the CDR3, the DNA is TGTGCCAGCAGTTCAAGGCAAGGGGGCTCTGGAAACACCATATATTTT. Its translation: CASSSRQGGSGNTIYF.

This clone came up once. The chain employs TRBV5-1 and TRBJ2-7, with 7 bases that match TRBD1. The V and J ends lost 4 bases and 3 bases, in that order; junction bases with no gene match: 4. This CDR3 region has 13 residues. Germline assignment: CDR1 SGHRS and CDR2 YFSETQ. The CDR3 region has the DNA TGCGCCAGCAGCCCGGGACAGAACTACGAGCAGTACTTC. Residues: CASSPGQNYEQYF.

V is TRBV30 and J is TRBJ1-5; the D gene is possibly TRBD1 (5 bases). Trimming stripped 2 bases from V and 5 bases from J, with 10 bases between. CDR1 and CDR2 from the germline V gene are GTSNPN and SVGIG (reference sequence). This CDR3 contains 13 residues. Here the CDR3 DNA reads TGTGCCTGGAGTTCTCAGGGTGATCAGCCCCAGCATTTT. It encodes CAWSSQGDQPQHF.

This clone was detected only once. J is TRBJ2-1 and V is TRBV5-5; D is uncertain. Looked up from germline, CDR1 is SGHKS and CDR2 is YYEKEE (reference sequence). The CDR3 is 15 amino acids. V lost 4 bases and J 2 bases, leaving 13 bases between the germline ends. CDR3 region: CASSPQAPPYNEQFF. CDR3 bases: TGTGCCAGCAGCCCGCAGGCCCCTCCCTACAATGAGCAGTTCTTC.

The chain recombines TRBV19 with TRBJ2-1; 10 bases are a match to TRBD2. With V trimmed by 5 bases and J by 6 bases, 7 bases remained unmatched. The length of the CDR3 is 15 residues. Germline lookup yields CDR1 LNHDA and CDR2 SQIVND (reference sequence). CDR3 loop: CASSHLAGGGNEQFF. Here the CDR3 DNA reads TGTGCCAGTAGTCACTTAGCGGGAGGAGGCAATGAGCAGTTCTTC.

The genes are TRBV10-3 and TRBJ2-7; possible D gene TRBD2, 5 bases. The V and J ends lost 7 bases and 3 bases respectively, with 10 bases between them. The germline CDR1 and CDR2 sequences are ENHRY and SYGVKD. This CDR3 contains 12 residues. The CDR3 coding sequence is TGTGCCATCAATCGGGGAGACTACGAGCAGTACTTC. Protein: CAINRGDYEQYF.

CDR3 residues: CASSTNTGELFF. DNA for the CDR3: TGTGCCAGCAGCACTAACACCGGGGAGCTGTTTTTT. The rearrangement joins TRBV7-8 to TRBJ2-2; D gene uncertain. V was cut by 5 bases and J by 2 bases, with 3 bases left in between. The CDR3 is made up of 12 amino acids. Germline loops: CDR1 SGHVS, CDR2 FQNEAQ.

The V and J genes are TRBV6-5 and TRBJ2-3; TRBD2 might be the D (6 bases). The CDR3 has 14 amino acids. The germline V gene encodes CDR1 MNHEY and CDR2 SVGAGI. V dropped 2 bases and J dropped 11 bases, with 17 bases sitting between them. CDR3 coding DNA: TGTGCCAGCAGTTACGGGGGGAAGGTCACTGAGCAGTATTTT. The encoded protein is CASSYGGKVTEQYF.

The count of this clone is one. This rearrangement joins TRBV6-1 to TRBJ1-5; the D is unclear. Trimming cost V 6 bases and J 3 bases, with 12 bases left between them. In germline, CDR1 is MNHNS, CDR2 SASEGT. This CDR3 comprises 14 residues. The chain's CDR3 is CASSLGVVNQPQHF. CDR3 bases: TGTGCCAGCAGCCTCGGTGTGGTCAATCAGCCCCAGCATTTT.

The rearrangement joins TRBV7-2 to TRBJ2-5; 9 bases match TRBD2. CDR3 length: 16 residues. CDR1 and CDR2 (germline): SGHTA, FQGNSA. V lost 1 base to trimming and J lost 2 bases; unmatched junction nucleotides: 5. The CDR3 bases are TGTGCCAGCAGCTTAGGCCTAGCGGGGAAACAAGAGACCCAGTACTTC. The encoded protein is CASSLGLAGKQETQYF. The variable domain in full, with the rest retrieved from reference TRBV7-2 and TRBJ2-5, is GAGVSQSPSNKVTEKGKDVELRCDPISGHTALYWYRQSLGQGLEFLIYFQGNSAPDKSGLPSDRFSAERTGGSVSTLTIQRTQQEDSAVYLCASSLGLAGKQETQYFGPGTRLLVL.

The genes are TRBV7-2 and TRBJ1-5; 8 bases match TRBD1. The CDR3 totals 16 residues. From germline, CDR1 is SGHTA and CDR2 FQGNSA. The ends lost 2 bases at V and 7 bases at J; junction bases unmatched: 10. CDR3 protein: CASSLNQGALMQPQHF. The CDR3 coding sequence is TGTGCCAGCAGCTTAAATCAGGGGGCTTTAATGCAGCCCCAGCATTTT. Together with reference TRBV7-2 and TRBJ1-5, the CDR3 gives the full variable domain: GAGVSQSPSNKVTEKGKDVELRCDPISGHTALYWYRQSLGQGLEFLIYFQGNSAPDKSGLPSDRFSAERTGGSVSTLTIQRTQQEDSAVYLCASSLNQGALMQPQHFGDGTRLSIL.

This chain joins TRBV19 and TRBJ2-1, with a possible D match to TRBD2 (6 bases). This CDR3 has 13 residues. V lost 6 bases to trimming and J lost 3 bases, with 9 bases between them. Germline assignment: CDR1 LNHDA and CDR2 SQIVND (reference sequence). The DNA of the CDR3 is TGTGCCAGTAGGGAGACTAGCTACAATGAGCAGTTCTTC. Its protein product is CASRETSYNEQFF.

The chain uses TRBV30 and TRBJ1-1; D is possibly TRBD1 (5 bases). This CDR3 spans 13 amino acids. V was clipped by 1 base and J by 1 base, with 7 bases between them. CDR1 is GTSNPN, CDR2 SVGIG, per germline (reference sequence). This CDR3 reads CAWSAQGNTEAFF. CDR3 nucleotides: TGTGCCTGGAGTGCTCAGGGGAACACTGAAGCTTTCTTT.

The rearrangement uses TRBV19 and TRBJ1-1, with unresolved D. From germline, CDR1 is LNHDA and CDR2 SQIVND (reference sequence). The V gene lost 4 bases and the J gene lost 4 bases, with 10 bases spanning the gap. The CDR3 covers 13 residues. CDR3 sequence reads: CASSTGLSTEAFF. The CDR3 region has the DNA TGTGCCAGTAGTACGGGGTTGAGCACTGAAGCTTTCTTT.

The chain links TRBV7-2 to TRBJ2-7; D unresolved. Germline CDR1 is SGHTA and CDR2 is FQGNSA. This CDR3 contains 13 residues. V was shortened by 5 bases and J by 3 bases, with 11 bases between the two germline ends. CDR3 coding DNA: TGTGCCAGCAGCCCCGTGGCGGTCTACGAGCAGTACTTC. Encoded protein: CASSPVAVYEQYF.

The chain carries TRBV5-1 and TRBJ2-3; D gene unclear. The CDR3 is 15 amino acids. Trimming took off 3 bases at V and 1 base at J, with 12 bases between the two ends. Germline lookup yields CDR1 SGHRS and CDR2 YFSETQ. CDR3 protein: CASSWRDGGTDTQYF. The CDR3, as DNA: TGCGCCAGCAGCTGGAGAGACGGAGGCACAGATACGCAGTATTTT.

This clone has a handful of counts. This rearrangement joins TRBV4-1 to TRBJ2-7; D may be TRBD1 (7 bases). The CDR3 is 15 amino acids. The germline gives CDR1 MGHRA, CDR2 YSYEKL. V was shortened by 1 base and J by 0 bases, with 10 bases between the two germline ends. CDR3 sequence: CASSQGRDSSYEQYF. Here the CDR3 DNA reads TGCGCCAGCAGCCAAGGGCGGGACAGCTCCTACGAGCAGTACTTC.

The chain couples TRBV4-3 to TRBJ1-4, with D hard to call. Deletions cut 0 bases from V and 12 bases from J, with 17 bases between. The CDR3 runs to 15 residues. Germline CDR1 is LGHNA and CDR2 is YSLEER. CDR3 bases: TGCGCCAGCAGCCAAGATCTCGGGAAGGGAGCGGAACTGTTTTTT. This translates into CASSQDLGKGAELFF.

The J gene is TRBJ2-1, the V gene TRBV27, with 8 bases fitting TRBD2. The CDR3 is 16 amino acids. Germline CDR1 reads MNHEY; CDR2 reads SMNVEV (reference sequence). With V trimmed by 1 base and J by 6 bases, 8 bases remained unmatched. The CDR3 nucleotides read TGTGCCAGCAGTTTATTTGGGGGGGCGGGGGGCAATGAGCAGTTCTTC. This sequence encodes CASSLFGGAGGNEQFF.

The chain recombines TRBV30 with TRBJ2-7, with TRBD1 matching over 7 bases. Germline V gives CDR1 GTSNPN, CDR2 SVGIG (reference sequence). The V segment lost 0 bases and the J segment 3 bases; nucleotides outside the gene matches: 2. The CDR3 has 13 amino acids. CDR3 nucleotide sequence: TGTGCCTGGAGTGTAGGGACAGTCTACGAGCAGTACTTC. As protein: CAWSVGTVYEQYF.

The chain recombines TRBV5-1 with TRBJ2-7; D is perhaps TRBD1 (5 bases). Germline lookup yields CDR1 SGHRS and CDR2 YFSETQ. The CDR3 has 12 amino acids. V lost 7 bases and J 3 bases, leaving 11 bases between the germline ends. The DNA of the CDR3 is TGCGCCAGCGCACTCGACAGCTACGAGCAGTACTTC. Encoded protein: CASALDSYEQYF.

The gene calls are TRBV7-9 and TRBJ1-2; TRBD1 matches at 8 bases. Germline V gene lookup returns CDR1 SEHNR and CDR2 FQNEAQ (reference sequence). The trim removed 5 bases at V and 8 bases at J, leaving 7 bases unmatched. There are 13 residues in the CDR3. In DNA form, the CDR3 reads TGTGCCAGCAGCCTGGACAGGGCGCGAGGCTACACCTTC. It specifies CASSLDRARGYTF.

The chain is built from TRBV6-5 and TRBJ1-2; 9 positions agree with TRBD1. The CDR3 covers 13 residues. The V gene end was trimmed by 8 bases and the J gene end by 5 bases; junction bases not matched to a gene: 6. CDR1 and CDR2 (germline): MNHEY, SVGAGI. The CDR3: CASHEQGAYGYTF. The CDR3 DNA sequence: TGTGCCAGCCATGAACAGGGGGCATATGGCTACACCTTC.

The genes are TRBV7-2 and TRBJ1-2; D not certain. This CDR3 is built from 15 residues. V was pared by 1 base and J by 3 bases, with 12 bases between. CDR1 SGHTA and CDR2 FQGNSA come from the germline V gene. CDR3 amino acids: CASSLDSHPDYGYTF. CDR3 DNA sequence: TGTGCCAGCAGCTTAGACAGCCACCCCGACTATGGCTACACCTTC.

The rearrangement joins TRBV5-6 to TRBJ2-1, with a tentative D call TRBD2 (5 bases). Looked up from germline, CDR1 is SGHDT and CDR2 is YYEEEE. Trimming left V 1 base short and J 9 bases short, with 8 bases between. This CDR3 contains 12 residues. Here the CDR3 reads CASSLTSVEQFF. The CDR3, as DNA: TGTGCCAGCAGCTTGACTAGTGTTGAGCAGTTCTTC. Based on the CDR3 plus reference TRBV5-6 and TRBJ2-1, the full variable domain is DAGVTQSPTHLIKTRGQQVTLRCSPKSGHDTVSWYQQALGQGPQFIFQYYEEEERQRGNFPDRFSGHQFPNYSSELNVNALLLGDSALYLCASSLTSVEQFFGPGTRLTVL.

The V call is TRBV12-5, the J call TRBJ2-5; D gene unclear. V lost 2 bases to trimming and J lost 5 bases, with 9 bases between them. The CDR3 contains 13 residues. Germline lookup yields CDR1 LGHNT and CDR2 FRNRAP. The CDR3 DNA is TGTGCTAGTGGTTTGTTCCCGTCGGAGACCCAGTACTTC. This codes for CASGLFPSETQYF.

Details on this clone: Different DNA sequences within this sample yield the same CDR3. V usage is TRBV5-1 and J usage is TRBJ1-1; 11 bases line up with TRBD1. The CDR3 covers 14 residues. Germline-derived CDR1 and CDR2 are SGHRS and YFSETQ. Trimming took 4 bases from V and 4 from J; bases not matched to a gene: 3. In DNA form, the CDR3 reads TGCGCCAGCAGCCCGGGGACAGGGGGCACTGAAGCTTTCTTT. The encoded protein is CASSPGTGGTEAFF.

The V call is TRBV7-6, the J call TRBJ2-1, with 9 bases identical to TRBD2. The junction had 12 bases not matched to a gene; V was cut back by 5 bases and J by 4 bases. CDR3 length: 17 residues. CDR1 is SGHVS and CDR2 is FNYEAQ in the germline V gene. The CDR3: CASSPIFRLAGYNEQFF. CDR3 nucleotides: TGTGCCAGCAGCCCCATCTTTCGTCTAGCGGGGTACAATGAGCAGTTCTTC.